This passage covers 32 T cell receptor beta chains from one sample sequenced in a study of T cell responses to AZD1222 COVID-19 vaccine (dated by TCRdb to about 2021). The sample's time point, from its label and the paper: about 28 days (+/-7) after the second vaccine dose. The method behind the library was the immunoSEQ multiplex PCR assay. In TCRdb, the immuneACCESS table is reduced to in-frame sequences with V and J assigned. These tables do not hold every clone; where another copy was compared, an unresolved V gene accounts for under half, and the others remain unexplained. Counted in this sample were 100,000 to 150,000 clones; about nine tenths of them appeared once. The ten top clones hold under 1.2% of the sample. Here the sequenced sample was peripheral blood, taken 28 days after the second AZD1222 dose. All receptors derive from an adult who received the AZD1222 COVID-19 vaccine.

The chain employs TRBV6-4 and TRBJ1-3, with D unresolved. Deletions cut 6 bases from V and 1 base from J, with 13 bases between. The germline CDR1 and CDR2 sequences are MRHNA and SNTAGT. The CDR3 spans 15 residues. CDR3 in DNA: TGTGCCAGCAGGCCTACCCCAGAATCTGGAAACACCATATATTTT. Protein: CASRPTPESGNTIYF.

The chain has TRBV18 and TRBJ2-7; D unclear. This CDR3 region has 12 residues. Germline lookup yields CDR1 KGHSH and CDR2 LQKENI. Deletions cut 6 bases from V and 2 bases from J, with 8 bases between. CDR3 nucleotides: TGTGCCAGCTCCATGGAGCCCTACGAGCAGTACTTC. It specifies CASSMEPYEQYF.

This clone was observed a single time. The chain links TRBV19 to TRBJ2-3; 8 bases are a match to TRBD2. V was clipped by 3 bases and J by 0 bases; unmatched bases: 5. Germline V lookup: CDR1 LNHDA, CDR2 SQIVND (reference sequence). This CDR3 region has 16 residues. As DNA, the CDR3 is TGTGCCAGTAGTATTTGGCTAGCGGGTAGCACAGATACGCAGTATTTT. This encodes CASSIWLAGSTDTQYF. The whole variable domain, remainder taken from reference TRBV19 and TRBJ2-3, is DGGITQSPKYLFRKEGQNVTLSCEQNLNHDAMYWYRQDPGQGLRLIYYSQIVNDFQKGDIAEGYSVSREKKESFPLTVTSAQKNPTAFYLCASSIWLAGSTDTQYFGPGTRLTVL.

The genes are TRBV21-1 and TRBJ1-1; TRBD1, the D gene given by the table, was not confirmed from the DNA. TRBV21-1 is tagged as a pseudogene. The CDR3 runs to 14 residues. The CDR3 nucleotides read TGTGCCAGCAGCAAAGAACAGGGAAACACTGAAGCTTTCTTT. Amino acids: CASSKEQGNTEAFF.

The chain recombines TRBV19 with TRBJ2-7; 10 nucleotides agree with TRBD1. V shed 3 bases and J 2 bases; nucleotides not matched to a gene: 10. The CDR3 is made up of 17 amino acids. Germline V gives CDR1 LNHDA, CDR2 SQIVND (reference sequence). CDR3 in amino acids: CASSIRPPGQGTYEQYF. In nucleotides, the CDR3 is TGTGCCAGTAGTATCCGCCCTCCGGGACAGGGGACCTACGAGCAGTACTTC.

About this clone itself: Its ends do not fully match the called genes, so a read error is possible. The chain has TRBV6-5 and TRBJ2-5; D ambiguous. CDR3 length: 13 amino acids. Germline assignment: CDR1 MNHEY and CDR2 SVGAGI. The CDR3 reads CASSSGPQATQYF. The CDR3 nucleotides read TGTGCCAGCAGTTCAGGCCCGCAAGCGACCCAGTACTTC.

Only one count was recorded for this clone. The V and J genes are TRBV3-1 (or the pseudogene TRBV3-2) and TRBJ2-7; the D gene is possibly TRBD1 (6 bases). The V end was cut by 1 base, the J end by 11 bases, with 18 bases between. CDR3 length equals 14 residues. The germline V gene has CDR1 LGHDT and CDR2 YNNKEL (reference sequence). The CDR3 coding sequence is TGTGCCAGCAGCCAAGCTCCTCTAAGGGGGTGGGAGTACTTC. Its protein is CASSQAPLRGWEYF.

The chain combines TRBV11-2 with TRBJ2-2; 7 bases match TRBD2. The CDR3 loop spans 14 amino acids. V gave up 0 bases and J gave up 6 bases; unmatched junction bases: 1. Germline-derived CDR1 and CDR2 are SGHAT and FQNNGV. The CDR3 DNA is TGTGCCAGCAGCTTAGATGCGGGGGCCGGGGAGCTGTTTTTT. It translates to CASSLDAGAGELFF.

The chain recombines TRBV28 with TRBJ2-1, with a weak D call TRBD1 (5 bases). Per germline, CDR1 MDHEN and CDR2 SYDVKM. The V end lost 1 base, the J end lost 9 bases, and 13 bases lay between the germline ends. CDR3 length: 14 amino acids. The CDR3 spells CASSLLGQNSEQFF. CDR3 nucleotides: TGTGCCAGCAGTTTATTGGGGCAAAATAGTGAGCAGTTCTTC.

J is TRBJ2-7 and V is TRBV10-2; no reliable D call. This CDR3 contains 12 residues. Germline CDR1 WSHSY, CDR2 SAAADI. The V gene lost 5 bases and the J gene lost 0 bases, with 5 bases spanning the gap. The CDR3 sequence: CASSNSSYEQYF. The CDR3 DNA reads as TGCGCCAGCAGTAACAGCTCCTACGAGCAGTACTTC.

V is TRBV13 and J is TRBJ2-2; D is uncertain. Trimming removed 5 bases from V and 6 bases from J, with 13 bases in between. The germline gives CDR1 PRHDT, CDR2 FYEKMQ (reference sequence). This CDR3 comprises 14 residues. CDR3 region: CASSRNMRSGELFF. The CDR3 DNA is TGTGCCAGCAGCCGAAATATGAGGTCCGGGGAGCTGTTTTTT.

Here the CDR3 DNA reads TGCAGCGGTTCGGGGGGGATGGACTATGGCTACACCTTC. This translates into CSGSGGMDYGYTF. The rearrangement links TRBV29-1 to TRBJ1-2; D is possibly TRBD1 (5 bases). Germline CDR1 is SQVTM and CDR2 is ANQGSEA. V gave up 7 bases and J gave up 3 bases, with 15 bases separating them. CDR3 length: 13 amino acids.

The gene calls are TRBV3-1 (or the pseudogene TRBV3-2) and TRBJ2-2, with D possibly TRBD2 on 5 matching bases. The CDR3 length is 13 residues. Trimming stripped 1 base from V and 13 bases from J, with 13 bases between. CDR1 and CDR2 from the germline V gene are LGHDT and YNNKEL (reference sequence). DNA of the CDR3: TGTGCCAGCAGCCAAGGGTCAACCGGAGGGCTGTTTTTT. This codes for CASSQGSTGGLFF.

The V gene is TRBV4-1, the J gene TRBJ2-7, with D hard to call. CDR1 and CDR2 (germline): MGHRA, YSYEKL. CDR3 length: 14 residues. The V gene lost 2 bases and the J gene lost 0 bases, with 8 bases spanning the gap. CDR3 loop: CASSQSATSYEQYF. The CDR3, as DNA: TGCGCCAGCAGCCAATCGGCTACCTCCTACGAGCAGTACTTC.

The rearrangement joins TRBV11-1 to TRBJ2-5, with D possibly being TRBD2 (5 bases). The germline gives CDR1 SGHAT, CDR2 FQDESV (reference sequence). The ends were cut back, 5 bases at V and 4 bases at J, with 14 bases in the middle. This CDR3 spans 14 amino acids. The CDR3 is CASSPEGAGETQYF. The DNA of the CDR3 is TGTGCCAGCAGCCCAGAAGGTGCGGGAGAGACCCAGTACTTC.

The chain carries TRBV28 and TRBJ1-5; the D is unclear. This CDR3 has 14 residues. V was shortened by 3 bases and J by 4 bases, with 10 bases between the two germline ends. Germline V gene data show CDR1 as MDHEN and CDR2 as SYDVKM. The CDR3 here is CASSFVWTNQPQHF. The CDR3 coding sequence is TGTGCCAGCAGTTTCGTGTGGACTAATCAGCCCCAGCATTTT.

V is TRBV28 and J is TRBJ2-7, with 7 bases identical to TRBD1. CDR3 length equals 14 residues. Trimming took 6 bases from V and 2 from J; bases not matched to a gene: 7. The germline V gene has CDR1 MDHEN and CDR2 SYDVKM. The CDR3 coding sequence is TGTGCCAGCAGGCCGGGACAGATTACCTACGAGCAGTACTTC. This encodes CASRPGQITYEQYF. The whole variable domain, remainder taken from reference TRBV28 and TRBJ2-7, is DVKVTQSSRYLVKRTGEKVFLECVQDMDHENMFWYRQDPGLGLRLIYFSYDVKMKEKGDIPEGYSVSREKKERFSLILESASTNQTSMYLCASRPGQITYEQYFGPGTRLTVT.

The chain is built from TRBV5-5 and TRBJ2-5, with D unresolved. Trimming took 0 bases from V and 5 from J, leaving 14 bases between them. CDR3 length equals 15 residues. Germline V lookup: CDR1 SGHKS, CDR2 YYEKEE (reference sequence). As DNA, the CDR3 is TGTGCCAGCAGCTTGGGTGGGAAGGGTATGGAGACCCAGTACTTC. Translating gives CASSLGGKGMETQYF.

The chain recombines TRBV19 with TRBJ1-1; D remains unclear. This CDR3 contains 13 residues. V was shortened by 3 bases and J by 7 bases, with 12 bases between the two germline ends. The germline V gene encodes CDR1 LNHDA and CDR2 SQIVND (reference sequence). CDR3 sequence reads: CASSISQRVEAFF. Here the CDR3 DNA reads TGTGCCAGTAGTATCAGTCAGAGGGTTGAAGCTTTCTTT.

V usage is TRBV6-2 or TRBV6-3 and J usage is TRBJ1-6; tentative D call: TRBD1 (6 bases). Per the germline V gene, CDR1 is MNHEY and CDR2 is SVGEGT. V shed 5 bases and J shed 6 bases, with 14 bases lying between them. The CDR3 consists of 15 residues. Here the CDR3 reads CASSIPGQLNSPLHF. The CDR3 DNA sequence: TGTGCCAGCAGTATCCCCGGACAGCTTAATTCACCCCTCCACTTT.

V gene TRBV19 combines with J gene TRBJ1-5; 8 nucleotides align to TRBD1. The CDR3 covers 14 residues. Germline assignment: CDR1 LNHDA and CDR2 SQIVND (reference sequence). V was clipped by 9 bases and J by 2 bases; unmatched bases: 6. CDR3 sequence (DNA): TGTGCCAGCCGCGACAGGGGCGGCAATCAGCCCCAGCATTTT. Protein sequence: CASRDRGGNQPQHF.

This rearrangement joins TRBV5-1 to TRBJ2-1; 9 bases agree with TRBD2. The CDR3 extends over 16 amino acids. V was pared by 4 bases and J by 7 bases, with 12 bases of the junction left unmatched. Germline CDR1 SGHRS, CDR2 YFSETQ. This chain's CDR3 is CASSPPGLANTNEQFF. CDR3 coding DNA: TGCGCCAGCAGCCCTCCGGGACTAGCAAATACGAATGAGCAGTTCTTC.

V usage is TRBV3-1 (or the pseudogene TRBV3-2) and J usage is TRBJ1-2; D not certain. Germline values: CDR1 LGHDT, CDR2 YNNKEL (reference sequence). The CDR3 consists of 13 residues. V was shortened by 3 bases and J by 8 bases, with 13 bases between the two germline ends. The CDR3 sequence is CASSHSEGLGYTF. CDR3 bases: TGTGCCAGCAGCCATTCGGAGGGTCTCGGCTACACCTTC.

This sequence joins TRBV13 and TRBJ2-1, with 7 bases identical to TRBD2. V trimming: 3 bases; J trimming: 0 bases; junction bases outside the gene matches: 8. Germline V gene data show CDR1 as PRHDT and CDR2 as FYEKMQ (reference sequence). The CDR3 length is 17 residues. The CDR3 DNA reads as TGTGCCAGCAGCTTCCAGACTAGCCCTAGCTCCTACAATGAGCAGTTCTTC. It yields the protein CASSFQTSPSSYNEQFF.

This clone has a handful of counts. The V call is TRBV5-1, the J call TRBJ1-6, with a possible D match to TRBD1 (5 bases). Trimming pared 1 base from V and 6 bases from J, leaving 11 bases between. The CDR3 has 15 residues. Germline CDR1 is SGHRS and CDR2 is YFSETQ. This chain's CDR3 is CASSLQGIGNSPLHF. The DNA of the CDR3 is TGCGCCAGCAGCTTGCAGGGTATAGGTAATTCACCCCTCCACTTT. Using reference TRBV5-1 and TRBJ1-6 for the parts outside the CDR3, the full variable domain is KAGVTQTPRYLIKTRGQQVTLSCSPISGHRSVSWYQQTPGQGLQFLFEYFSETQRNKGNFPGRFSGRQFSNSRSEMNVSTLELGDSALYLCASSLQGIGNSPLHFGNGTRLTVT.

V gene TRBV20-1 combines with J gene TRBJ1-3; D is unclear. The CDR3 consists of 14 residues. Trimming left V 3 bases short and J 0 bases short, with 9 bases between. Germline lookup yields CDR1 DFQATT and CDR2 SNEGSKA (reference sequence). The CDR3 reads CSASSGLSGNTIYF. CDR3 nucleotide sequence: TGCAGTGCTAGTTCAGGCCTCTCTGGAAACACCATATATTTT.

The chain uses TRBV28 and TRBJ1-2; no firm D call. In germline, CDR1 is MDHEN, CDR2 SYDVKM. V was shortened by 3 bases and J by 1 base, with 15 bases between the two germline ends. CDR3 size: 16 residues. The CDR3 region is CASSLTLRSLNYGYTF. As DNA, the CDR3 is TGTGCCAGCAGTTTGACCCTCCGGTCCCTTAACTATGGCTACACCTTC.

J is TRBJ1-5 and V is TRBV6-5; D is uncertain. In germline, CDR1 is MNHEY, CDR2 SVGAGI. This CDR3 spans 14 amino acids. Deletions cut 6 bases from V and 0 bases from J, with 9 bases between. The CDR3 reads CASSPGISNQPQHF. CDR3 sequence (DNA): TGTGCCAGCAGCCCAGGAATTAGCAATCAGCCCCAGCATTTT.

This sequence joins TRBV6-5 and TRBJ2-3; 11 bases match TRBD2. Trimming took 5 bases from V and 5 from J; bases not matched to a gene: 6. The length of the CDR3 is 15 residues. Per the germline V gene, CDR1 is MNHEY and CDR2 is SVGAGI. The DNA of the CDR3 is TGTGCCAGCAGTCCAATAGCGGGAGGGCTAGATACGCAGTATTTT. Protein: CASSPIAGGLDTQYF.

The rearrangement links TRBV29-1 to TRBJ2-5; 7 nucleotides line up with TRBD2. The CDR3 has 12 amino acids. V shed 6 bases, J shed 3 bases, and the junction held 4 bases outside the gene matches. CDR1 is SQVTM and CDR2 is ANQGSEA in the germline V gene. The CDR3 loop reads CSVGDYKETQYF. CDR3 DNA: TGCAGCGTCGGGGACTATAAAGAGACCCAGTACTTC.

The chain recombines TRBV28 with TRBJ1-4; D is uncertain. The CDR3 totals 11 residues. Germline CDR1 MDHEN, CDR2 SYDVKM. The germline V and J ends were trimmed by 1 base and 6 bases, with 0 bases remaining between them. CDR3 protein: CASSLYEKLFF. The CDR3 DNA reads TGTGCCAGCAGTTTATATGAAAAACTGTTTTTT.

The genes are TRBV2 and TRBJ2-1; 7 bases fit TRBD2. The germline CDR1 and CDR2 sequences are SNHLY and FYNNEI. CDR3 length: 15 amino acids. Trimming cost V 3 bases and J 7 bases; bases outside gene matches: 9. CDR3: CASSESAGVGNEQFF. The CDR3 region has the DNA TGTGCCAGCAGTGAGTCGGCGGGAGTGGGGAATGAGCAGTTCTTC.